The 32 T cell receptor beta chains below were found in one sample sequenced in a study of response to subunit inactivated influenza vaccine. MiXCR, run by TCRdb on the RT-PCR reads, gives a single entry per CDR3 protein. This repertoire shows 170,000 or so distinct CDR3 sequences, about 10% found once; its top ten account for roughly 33%. The source material was CD8+ T cells sorted from PBMCs, sampled about 23 months after vaccination. The source is a man in his fifties or sixties who received an inactivated influenza vaccine.

This clonotype was counted only a few times. The V call is TRBV2, the J call TRBJ2-7; D ambiguous. This CDR3 is 11 amino acids long. Germline V gives CDR1 SNHLY, CDR2 FYNNEI. Trimming stripped 0 bases from V and 6 bases from J, with 3 bases between. CDR3 region: CASSEAPEQYF. CDR3 nucleotide sequence: TGTGCCAGCAGTGAAGCACCCGAGCAGTACTTC.

The chain employs TRBV6-2 or TRBV6-3 and TRBJ2-1; 13 positions match TRBD2. Germline V gene lookup returns CDR1 MNHEY and CDR2 SVGEGT. V dropped 6 bases and J dropped 0; count of bases not matched to a gene: 8. This CDR3 has 18 residues. CDR3 protein: CASRMTSGRLSSYNEQFF. The CDR3 coding sequence is TGTGCCAGCAGAATGACTAGCGGGAGGTTAAGCTCCTACAATGAGCAGTTCTTC.

This chain uses TRBV7-9 with TRBJ2-1; D gene ambiguous. Trimming removed 5 bases at V and 8 bases at J, with 7 bases between. CDR1 and CDR2 from the germline V gene are SEHNR and FQNEAQ (reference sequence). CDR3 length equals 11 residues. The CDR3 DNA sequence: TGTGCCAGCAGCCACGGGTATGAGCAGTTCTTC. Encoded protein: CASSHGYEQFF. Combining the CDR3 with reference TRBV7-9 and TRBJ2-1 gives the whole variable domain DTGVSQNPRHKITKRGQNVTFRCDPISEHNRLYWYRQTLGQGPEFLTYFQNEAQLEKSRLLSDRFSAERPKGSFSTLEIQRTEQGDSAMYLCASSHGYEQFFGPGTRLTVL.

This clonotype was seen a handful of times. The chain is built from TRBV12-3 or TRBV12-4 and TRBJ1-5; 9 positions agree with TRBD1. V shed 6 bases and J 9 bases; nucleotides not matched to a gene: 6. The CDR3 runs 13 residues. Here the CDR3 DNA reads TGTGCCAGCAGCCTCGGACAGGGGAGGCCCCAGCATTTT. It encodes CASSLGQGRPQHF.

The chain recombines TRBV20-1 with TRBJ2-3; 9 nucleotides line up with TRBD1. V lost 3 bases, J lost 5 bases, and 15 bases stayed unmatched. The germline V gene encodes CDR1 DFQATT and CDR2 SNEGSKA (reference sequence). The CDR3 has 17 residues. The CDR3 DNA reads as TGCAGTGCTAGTTCTTACCGGACAGGGGCATTGTTAGATACGCAGTATTTT. It is translated as CSASSYRTGALLDTQYF.

This clonotype has just a few counts. The chain joins TRBV7-8 to TRBJ2-2; 7 nucleotides line up with TRBD1. Germline V gene lookup returns CDR1 SGHVS and CDR2 FQNEAQ. V shed 7 bases, J shed 4 bases, and the junction held 6 bases outside the gene matches. This CDR3 comprises 14 residues. This chain's CDR3 is CASTWDSSTGELFF. CDR3 nucleotides: TGTGCCAGCACTTGGGACAGTAGCACCGGGGAGCTGTTTTTT.

In this sample, this clonotype turned up a few times. This chain uses TRBV6-2 or TRBV6-3 with TRBJ2-2; 9 bases agree with TRBD1. V gave up 5 bases and J gave up 1 base; unmatched junction bases: 5. This CDR3 has 16 amino acids. Germline V gene sequence: CDR1 MNHEY, CDR2 SVGEGT. The CDR3 is CASSPVDRGNTGELFF. The CDR3 DNA reads as TGTGCCAGCAGTCCTGTGGACAGGGGGAACACCGGGGAGCTGTTTTTT.

In this sample, this clonotype turned up a few times. The chain couples TRBV29-1 to TRBJ1-1; 7 nucleotides agree with TRBD1. The germline gives CDR1 SQVTM, CDR2 ANQGSEA. The trim removed 4 bases at V and 2 bases at J, leaving 10 bases unmatched. The CDR3 sequence is 15 residues long. In nucleotides, the CDR3 is TGCAGCGTTGTCGACCGGGACAGCCCCAACACTGAAGCTTTCTTT. It yields the protein CSVVDRDSPNTEAFF. The whole variable domain, filled in from reference TRBV29-1 and TRBJ1-1, reads SAVISQKPSRDICQRGTSLTIQCQVDSQVTMMFWYRQQPGQSLTLIATANQGSEATYESGFVIDKFPISRPNLTFSTLTVSNMSPEDSSIYLCSVVDRDSPNTEAFFGQGTRLTVV.

This clonotype was detected many times. The chain uses TRBV28 and TRBJ1-1, with 8 positions matching TRBD1. CDR1 is MDHEN, CDR2 SYDVKM, per germline. The CDR3 is 14 amino acids. Losses at the gene ends were 3 bases for V and 5 bases for J; bases not matched to a gene: 5. The CDR3 region has the DNA TGTGCCAGCAGTTTTGGCAGGGGGCGGACTGAAGCTTTCTTT. This codes for CASSFGRGRTEAFF.

This clonotype was counted at least ten times. The V call is TRBV9, the J call TRBJ2-1, with TRBD2 identical over 11 bases. This CDR3 is 15 amino acids long. V shed 4 bases and J 6 bases; nucleotides not matched to a gene: 6. In germline, CDR1 is SGDLS, CDR2 YYNGEE. The CDR3 DNA is TGTGCCAGCAGCCTCACTAGCGGGAGCGGCAATGAGCAGTTCTTC. It codes for CASSLTSGSGNEQFF.

The chain is built from TRBV11-1 and TRBJ1-1, with 8 bases aligning to TRBD1. The CDR3 length is 18 residues. Germline V gene data show CDR1 as SGHAT and CDR2 as FQDESV (reference sequence). Germline trimming cut 6 bases from V and 2 bases from J; bases unmatched to any gene: 17. The CDR3 region is CASRSTIVRTGTNTEAFF. In nucleotides, the CDR3 is TGTGCCAGCAGGTCGACGATAGTCCGGACAGGGACAAACACTGAAGCTTTCTTT.

This chain links TRBV4-3 with TRBJ2-2, with 8 bases aligning to TRBD1. Germline assignment: CDR1 LGHNA and CDR2 YSLEER. V was pared by 2 bases and J by 1 base, with 6 bases of the junction left unmatched. This CDR3 region has 17 residues. In nucleotides, the CDR3 is TGCGCCAGCAGCCAAACATTCGGGACAGGGAACACCGGGGAGCTGTTTTTT. This gives the protein CASSQTFGTGNTGELFF.

This clonotype has a handful of counts. The V and J genes are TRBV6-5 and TRBJ2-6; no reliable D call. Germline values: CDR1 MNHEY, CDR2 SVGAGI. The CDR3 contains 16 residues. Trimming removed 3 bases from V and 0 bases from J, with 9 bases in between. The CDR3 loop reads CASSYTSSSGANVLTF. Here the CDR3 DNA reads TGTGCCAGCAGTTATACTTCAAGCTCTGGGGCCAACGTCCTGACTTTC.

J is TRBJ2-6 and V is TRBV12-3 or TRBV12-4, with D hard to call. The CDR3 totals 16 residues. Trimming pared 3 bases from V and 0 bases from J, leaving 9 bases between. The CDR3 DNA reads as TGTGCCAGCAGTTTTACCGGTTACTCTGGGGCCAACGTCCTGACTTTC. The encoded protein is CASSFTGYSGANVLTF.

This clonotype was counted between two and nine times. The chain recombines TRBV5-5 with TRBJ2-1; D not resolved. The CDR3 runs 15 residues. Per the germline V gene, CDR1 is SGHKS and CDR2 is YYEKEE (reference sequence). Trimming removed 2 bases from V and 6 bases from J, with 15 bases in between. CDR3 sequence (DNA): TGTGCCAGCAGCTTTGTCTTTTTCGGTTCCAATGAGCAGTTCTTC. Protein product: CASSFVFFGSNEQFF.

The V gene is TRBV29-1, the J gene TRBJ2-2; D remains ambiguous. V lost 4 bases to trimming and J lost 6 bases, with 6 bases between them. Per the germline V gene, CDR1 is SQVTM and CDR2 is ANQGSEA. CDR3 length equals 11 residues. CDR3 bases: TGCAGCGTTGGGGTGGCCGGGGAGCTGTTTTTT. Protein: CSVGVAGELFF.

This clonotype came up a few times. The chain employs TRBV28 and TRBJ1-5, with a possible D match to TRBD1 (6 bases). The CDR3 is 15 residues long. Germline CDR1 reads MDHEN; CDR2 reads SYDVKM. V lost 7 bases, J lost 1 base, and 14 bases lay in between. This chain's CDR3 is CASTEDSSSNQPQHF. In DNA, the CDR3 is TGTGCCAGCACCGAGGACAGTTCGAGCAATCAGCCCCAGCATTTT.

About this clonotype itself: A junction boundary mismatches the germline segment, possibly from a read error. The chain couples TRBV4-3 to TRBJ2-1, with D perhaps matching TRBD2 (5 bases). Germline CDR1 LGHNA, CDR2 YSLEER. There are 14 residues in the CDR3. CDR3 sequence: CASSQGSSYYEQFF. Here the CDR3 DNA reads TGCGCCAGCAGCCAGGGGAGCTCCTACTATGAGCAGTTCTTC.

This chain joins TRBV28 and TRBJ2-4, with D possibly being TRBD2 (5 bases). The CDR3 is 18 amino acids. CDR1 and CDR2 (germline): MDHEN, SYDVKM. Between the trimmed V and J ends, which lost 2 bases and 2 bases, there was a span of 19 bases. CDR3 nucleotide sequence: TGTGCCAGCAGTTTACGGACGGCACGAGGAGGTCCCAAAAACATTCAGTACTTC. Protein sequence: CASSLRTARGGPKNIQYF. The full variable domain, rest sourced from reference TRBV28 and TRBJ2-4, is DVKVTQSSRYLVKRTGEKVFLECVQDMDHENMFWYRQDPGLGLRLIYFSYDVKMKEKGDIPEGYSVSREKKERFSLILESASTNQTSMYLCASSLRTARGGPKNIQYFGAGTRLSVL.

The CDR3 reads CSAFPDPYEQYF. CDR3 in DNA: TGCAGTGCTTTCCCCGACCCCTACGAGCAGTACTTC. The chain uses TRBV20-1 and TRBJ2-7, with unresolved D. Trimming took 5 bases from V and 2 from J, leaving 10 bases between them. The germline gives CDR1 DFQATT, CDR2 SNEGSKA (reference sequence). This CDR3 comprises 12 residues.

This clonotype was seen only a few times. The chain uses TRBV6-1 and TRBJ2-3, with D possibly matching TRBD2 (6 bases). Germline V gene lookup returns CDR1 MNHNS and CDR2 SASEGT. The CDR3 totals 16 residues. Trimming took 8 bases from V and 2 from J, leaving 20 bases between them. CDR3 loop: CASSNPAGLSTDTQYF. The CDR3, as DNA: TGTGCCAGCTCCAATCCGGCGGGACTTTCCACAGATACGCAGTATTTT.

The gene calls are TRBV9 and TRBJ1-1; TRBD1 might be the D (6 bases). The CDR3 totals 16 residues. V was clipped by 0 bases and J by 5 bases, with 17 bases between them. Looked up from germline, CDR1 is SGDLS and CDR2 is YYNGEE. In DNA, the CDR3 is TGTGCCAGCAGCGTAGTGGGGCAGGGGATCGGAACTGAAGCTTTCTTT. Residues: CASSVVGQGIGTEAFF. The complete variable domain, with remaining parts taken from reference TRBV9 and TRBJ1-1, reads DSGVTQTPKHLITATGQRVTLRCSPRSGDLSVYWYQQSLDQGLQFLIQYYNGEERAKGNILERFSAQQFPDLHSELNLSSLELGDSALYFCASSVVGQGIGTEAFFGQGTRLTVV.

The gene calls are TRBV29-1 and TRBJ2-2, with 10 bases that match TRBD1. V shed 3 bases, J shed 5 bases, and the junction held 6 bases outside the gene matches. Germline CDR1 reads SQVTM; CDR2 reads ANQGSEA. The CDR3 has 15 amino acids. This chain's CDR3 is CSVEGTGVGTGELFF. In DNA, the CDR3 is TGCAGCGTTGAGGGGACAGGGGTTGGTACCGGGGAGCTGTTTTTT.

The chain uses TRBV4-1 and TRBJ2-4; 7 bases map to TRBD2. CDR3 length equals 16 residues. The junction had 6 bases not matched to a gene; V was cut back by 0 bases and J by 4 bases. Germline values: CDR1 MGHRA, CDR2 YSYEKL. The CDR3 coding sequence is TGCGCCAGCAGCCAAGATTGGGGACTACAAAAAAACATTCAGTACTTC. Residues: CASSQDWGLQKNIQYF.

The table lists this clonotype with many counts. The V call is TRBV19, the J call TRBJ2-2, with D uncertain. This CDR3 is built from 13 residues. V dropped 2 bases and J dropped 0 bases, with 1 base sitting between them. Germline V gene data show CDR1 as LNHDA and CDR2 as SQIVND (reference sequence). The chain's CDR3 is CASSITNTGELFF. The DNA of the CDR3 is TGTGCCAGTAGTATAACGAACACCGGGGAGCTGTTTTTT. Full variable domain (missing parts from reference TRBV19 and TRBJ2-2): DGGITQSPKYLFRKEGQNVTLSCEQNLNHDAMYWYRQDPGQGLRLIYYSQIVNDFQKGDIAEGYSVSREKKESFPLTVTSAQKNPTAFYLCASSITNTGELFFGEGSRLTVL.

This clonotype was seen ten or more times. The V and J genes are TRBV4-3 and TRBJ2-1; D call uncertain. The CDR3 extends over 13 amino acids. V was pared by 1 base and J by 8 bases, with 9 bases between. Germline V gives CDR1 LGHNA, CDR2 YSLEER. This CDR3 is CASSQVLGDEQFF. The CDR3 nucleotides are TGCGCCAGCAGCCAAGTTCTGGGCGATGAGCAGTTCTTC.

This clonotype came up a few times. The chain employs TRBV13 and TRBJ1-1; 7 nucleotides match TRBD1. Per germline, CDR1 PRHDT and CDR2 FYEKMQ (reference sequence). The V and J ends lost 4 bases and 1 base, in that order; junction bases with no gene match: 6. The CDR3 is 15 amino acids. CDR3 coding DNA: TGTGCCAGCAGCTCGTCGGACAGGAAGAACACTGAAGCTTTCTTT. Translated: CASSSSDRKNTEAFF.

The J gene is TRBJ2-2, the V gene TRBV6-5; TRBD2 might be the D (6 bases). The CDR3 is 14 amino acids. V was cut by 4 bases and J by 5 bases, with 11 bases left in between. Germline V gene sequence: CDR1 MNHEY, CDR2 SVGAGI. The CDR3 nucleotides read TGTGCCAGCAGTTGGGAGGAGAGGACCGGGGAGCTGTTTTTT. Encoded protein: CASSWEERTGELFF.

In this sample, this clonotype turned up a few times. The rearrangement uses TRBV4-3 and TRBJ1-2; D gene uncertain. This CDR3 spans 15 amino acids. The V end was cut by 0 bases, the J end by 0 bases, with 8 bases between. Germline V gene sequence: CDR1 LGHNA, CDR2 YSLEER. For the CDR3, the DNA is TGCGCCAGCAGCCAAGATGGCCTTGCTAACTATGGCTACACCTTC. Residues: CASSQDGLANYGYTF.

The rearrangement links TRBV7-9 to TRBJ2-1; D might be TRBD2 (6 bases). Germline CDR1 is SEHNR and CDR2 is FQNEAQ (reference sequence). V lost 5 bases, J lost 14 bases, and 13 bases lay in between. This CDR3 region has 11 residues. The CDR3 DNA sequence: TGTGCCAGCAGCCCCGGGAGCCGGGAGTTCTTC. The encoded protein is CASSPGSREFF. The whole variable domain, filled in from reference TRBV7-9 and TRBJ2-1, reads DTGVSQNPRHKITKRGQNVTFRCDPISEHNRLYWYRQTLGQGPEFLTYFQNEAQLEKSRLLSDRFSAERPKGSFSTLEIQRTEQGDSAMYLCASSPGSREFFGPGTRLTVL.

This clonotype was picked up a small number of times. The chain joins TRBV9 to TRBJ2-3, with D possibly TRBD2 on 5 matching bases. V was shortened by 3 bases and J by 2 bases, with 13 bases between the two germline ends. Germline V CDR1 and CDR2: SGDLS, YYNGEE. The CDR3 is 15 amino acids. CDR3 nucleotides: TGTGCCAGCAGCGCAGGACTCTACTACACAGATACGCAGTATTTT. Protein product: CASSAGLYYTDTQYF.

The chain joins TRBV9 to TRBJ2-6, with TRBD1 matching over 9 bases. The CDR3 is made up of 18 amino acids. Germline assignment: CDR1 SGDLS and CDR2 YYNGEE. V lost 4 bases, J lost 1 base, and 9 bases stayed unmatched. The CDR3 nucleotides are TGTGCCAGCAGCCCGAGGGGACAGGGTGAATCTGGGGCCAACGTCCTGACTTTC. It yields the protein CASSPRGQGESGANVLTF.